This TCR beta chain was profiled in a study of blood T cell repertoires in COVID-19. The assay was immunoSEQ multiplex PCR, and TCRdb's table has in-frame clones only and misses some. This table holds approximately 210,000 clones, roughly 85% found once. The CDR3 loop spans 16 amino acids. CDR1 and CDR2 (germline): SGHTA, FQGTGA. J lost 1 base, V lost 2 bases, and 4 bases had no gene match. V is TRBV7-3 and J is TRBJ2-3; TRBD2 aligns across 9 bases. Sequencing was performed on peripheral blood. The TCR comes from a woman aged 80 or over with acute or convalescent COVID-19. This CDR3 reads CASSLFPSGGTDTQYF. CDR3 nucleotide sequence: TGTGCCAGCAGCTTATTCCCTAGCGGGGGCACAGATACGCAGTATTTT. Complete variable domain (other parts from reference TRBV7-3 and TRBJ2-3): GAGVSQTPSNKVTEKGKYVELRCDPISGHTALYWYRQSLGQGPEFLIYFQGTGAADDSGLPNDRFFAVRPEGSVSTLKIQRTERGDSAVYLCASSLFPSGGTDTQYFGPGTRLTVL.